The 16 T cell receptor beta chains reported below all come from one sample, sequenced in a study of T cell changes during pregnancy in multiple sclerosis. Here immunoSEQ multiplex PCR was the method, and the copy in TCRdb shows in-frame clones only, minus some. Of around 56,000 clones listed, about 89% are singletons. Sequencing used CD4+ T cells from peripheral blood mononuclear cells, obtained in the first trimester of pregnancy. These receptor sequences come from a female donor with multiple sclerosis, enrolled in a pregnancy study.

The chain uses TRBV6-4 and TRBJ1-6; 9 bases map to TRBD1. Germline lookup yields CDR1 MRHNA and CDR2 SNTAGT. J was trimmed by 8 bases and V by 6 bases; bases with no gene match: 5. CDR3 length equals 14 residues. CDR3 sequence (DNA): TGTGCCAGCAGCCCGGACAGGGGTGATTCACCCCTCCACTTT. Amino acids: CASSPDRGDSPLHF.

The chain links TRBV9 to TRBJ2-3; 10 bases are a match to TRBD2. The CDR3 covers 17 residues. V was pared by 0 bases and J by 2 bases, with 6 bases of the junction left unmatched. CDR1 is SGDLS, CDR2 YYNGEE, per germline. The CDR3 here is CASSVELAGPFTDTQYF. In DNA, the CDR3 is TGTGCCAGCAGCGTAGAACTAGCGGGGCCTTTCACAGATACGCAGTATTTT.

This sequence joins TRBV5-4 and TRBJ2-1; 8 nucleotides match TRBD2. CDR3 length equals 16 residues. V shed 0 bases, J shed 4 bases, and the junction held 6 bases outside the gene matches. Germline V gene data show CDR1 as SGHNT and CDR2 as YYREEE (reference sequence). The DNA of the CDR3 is TGTGCCAGCAGCTTGGGTGTTGGCGGGGGGTACAATGAGCAGTTCTTC. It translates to CASSLGVGGGYNEQFF.

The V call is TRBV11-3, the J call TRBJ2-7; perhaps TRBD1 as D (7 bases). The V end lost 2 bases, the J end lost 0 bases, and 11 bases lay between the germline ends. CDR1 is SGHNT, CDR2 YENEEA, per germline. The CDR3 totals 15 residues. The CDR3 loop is CASSLQGGSSYEQYF. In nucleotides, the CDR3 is TGTGCCAGCAGCTTACAGGGGGGCAGCTCCTACGAGCAGTACTTC. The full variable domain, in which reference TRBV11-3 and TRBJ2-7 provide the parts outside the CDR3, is EAGVVQSPRYKIIEKKQPVAFWCNPISGHNTLYWYLQNLGQGPELLIRYENEEAVDDSQLPKDRFSAERLKGVDSTLKIQPAELGDSAVYLCASSLQGGSSYEQYFGPGTRLTVT.

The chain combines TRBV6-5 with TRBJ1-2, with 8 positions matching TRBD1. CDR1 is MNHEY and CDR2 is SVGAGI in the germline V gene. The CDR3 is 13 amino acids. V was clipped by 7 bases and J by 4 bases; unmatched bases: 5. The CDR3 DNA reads TGTGCCAGCACCGGGACAGGAGGCTATGGCTACACCTTC. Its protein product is CASTGTGGYGYTF.

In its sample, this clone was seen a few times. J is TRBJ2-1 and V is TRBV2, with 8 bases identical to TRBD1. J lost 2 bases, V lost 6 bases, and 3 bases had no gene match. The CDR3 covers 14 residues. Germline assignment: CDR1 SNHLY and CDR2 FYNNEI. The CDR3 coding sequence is TGTGCCAGCAGACGGGACAGGCCCTACAATGAGCAGTTCTTC. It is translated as CASRRDRPYNEQFF. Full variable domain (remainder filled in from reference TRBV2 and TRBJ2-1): EPEVTQTPSHQVTQMGQEVILRCVPISNHLYFYWYRQILGQKVEFLVSFYNNEISEKSEIFDDQFSVERPDGSNFTLKIRSTKLEDSAMYFCASRRDRPYNEQFFGPGTRLTVL.

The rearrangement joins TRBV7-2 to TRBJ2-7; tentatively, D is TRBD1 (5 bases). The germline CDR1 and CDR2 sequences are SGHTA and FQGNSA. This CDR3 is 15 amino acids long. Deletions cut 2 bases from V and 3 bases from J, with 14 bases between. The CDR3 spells CASSLMSRGFYEQYF. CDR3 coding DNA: TGTGCCAGCAGCTTAATGAGTAGGGGTTTCTACGAGCAGTACTTC.

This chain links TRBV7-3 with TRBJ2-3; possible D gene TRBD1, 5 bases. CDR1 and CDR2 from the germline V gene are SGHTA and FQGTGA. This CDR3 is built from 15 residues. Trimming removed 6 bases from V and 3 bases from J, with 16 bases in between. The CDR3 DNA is TGTGCCAGCAGGATAACCAGGGAAGGTACAGATACGCAGTATTTT. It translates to CASRITREGTDTQYF.

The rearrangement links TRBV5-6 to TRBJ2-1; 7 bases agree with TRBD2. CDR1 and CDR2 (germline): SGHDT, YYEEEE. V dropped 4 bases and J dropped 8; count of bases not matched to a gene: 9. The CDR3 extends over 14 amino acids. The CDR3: CASSPGPTSHEQFF. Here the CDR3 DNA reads TGTGCCAGCAGCCCTGGCCCGACTAGCCATGAGCAGTTCTTC.

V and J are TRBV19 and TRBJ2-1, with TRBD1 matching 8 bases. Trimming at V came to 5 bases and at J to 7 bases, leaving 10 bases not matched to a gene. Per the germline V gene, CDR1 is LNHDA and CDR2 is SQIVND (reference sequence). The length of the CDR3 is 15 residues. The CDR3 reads CASSSGAGGKNEQFF. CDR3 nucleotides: TGTGCCAGTAGTTCAGGGGCAGGGGGCAAGAATGAGCAGTTCTTC.

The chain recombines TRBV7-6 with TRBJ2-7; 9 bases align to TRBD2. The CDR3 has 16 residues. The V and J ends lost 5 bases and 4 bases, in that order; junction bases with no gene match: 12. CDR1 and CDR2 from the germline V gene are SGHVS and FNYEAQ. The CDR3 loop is CASSRGGGALPYEQYF. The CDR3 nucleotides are TGTGCCAGCAGCCGCGGCGGGGGGGCCCTCCCTTACGAGCAGTACTTC.

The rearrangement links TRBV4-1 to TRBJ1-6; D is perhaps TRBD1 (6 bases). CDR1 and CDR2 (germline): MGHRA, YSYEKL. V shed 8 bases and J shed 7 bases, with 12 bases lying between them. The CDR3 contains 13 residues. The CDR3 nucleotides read TGCGCCAGCCGGGGACATGGAAATTCACCCCTCCACTTT. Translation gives CASRGHGNSPLHF.

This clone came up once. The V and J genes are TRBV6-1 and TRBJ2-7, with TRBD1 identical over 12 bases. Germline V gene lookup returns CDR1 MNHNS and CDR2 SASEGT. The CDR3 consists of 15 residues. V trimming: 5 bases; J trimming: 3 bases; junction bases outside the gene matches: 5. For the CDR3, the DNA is TGTGCCAGCAGTATCGGGACAGGGGGCGTCTACGAGCAGTACTTC. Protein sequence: CASSIGTGGVYEQYF.

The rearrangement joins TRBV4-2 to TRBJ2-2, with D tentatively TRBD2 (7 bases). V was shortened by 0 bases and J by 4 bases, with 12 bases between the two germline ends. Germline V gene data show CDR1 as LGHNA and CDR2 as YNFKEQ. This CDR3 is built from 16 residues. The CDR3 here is CASSQEGGGSTGELFF. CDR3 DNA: TGTGCCAGCAGCCAAGAGGGAGGGGGGAGCACCGGGGAGCTGTTTTTT.

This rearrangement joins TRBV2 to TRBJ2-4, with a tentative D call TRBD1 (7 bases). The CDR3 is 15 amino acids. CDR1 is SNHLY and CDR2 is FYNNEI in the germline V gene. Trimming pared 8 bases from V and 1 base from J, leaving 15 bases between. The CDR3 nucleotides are TGTGCCAGCGGGACAGCGGGCCGGGCCAAAAACATTCAGTACTTC. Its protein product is CASGTAGRAKNIQYF.

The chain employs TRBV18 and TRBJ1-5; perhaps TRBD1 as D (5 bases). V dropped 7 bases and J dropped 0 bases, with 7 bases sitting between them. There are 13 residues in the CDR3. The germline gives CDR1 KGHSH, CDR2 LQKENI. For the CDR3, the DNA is TGTGCCAGCTTAGACAGTAGCAATCAGCCCCAGCATTTT. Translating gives CASLDSSNQPQHF.